This T cell receptor (beta chain) was observed in a study of fetal regulatory T cell absence and autoimmunity (dated by TCRdb to about 2017). With respect to the entire study: The IPEX patients showed exocrine pancreas autoimmunity in the absence of clinical diabetes.

On the immunoSEQ human TCRbeta survey platform, a two-step multiplex PCR amplified and barcoded the TCRbeta CDR3 regions. Libraries were sequenced on Illumina instruments, with IgH sequenced in parallel from the same samples. The authors' pipeline ran thus. To remove PCR and sequencing errors, raw reads were filtered against IMGT V, D, J definitions and grouped with a nearest-neighbor algorithm. A clone was defined by an identical nucleotide sequence, and differential abundance between tissues was tested with a Fisher exact test for each clone at a pFDR threshold of p<0.01. A minimum inclusion filter of 10 in either sample excluded clones with frequencies too low for statistical inference. The immunoSEQ Analyzer was used for pairwise clonal comparisons, while IMGT tools were used to assess gene family usage. This immuneACCESS table, as held by TCRdb, lists in-frame sequences with V and J called but not all clones. Of the missing ones, under half trace to an unresolved V gene in checked studies; the others have no known cause. V and J calls and clone size are copied from that table; D and trimming were computed from the DNA. Across this sample there are just over 45,000 clones, with around 83% seen only once. Together, the top ten hold 0.41% of the sample.

As to this clone: Its antigen is currently not known. The sample holds no much larger clone one base away, and base qualities are not on file.

The investigation overall reported the following: The oligoclonal enrichment was taken as support for antigen-driven autoimmunity in the pancreas before birth in IPEX syndrome. The TCR compartment showed significant oligoclonal enrichment in pancreas versus cord blood, with some top clones over 95-fold enriched. Cord blood and pancreas had broadly similar TRB gene family usage, resembling published neonatal and adult repertoires.

Genomic DNA, roughly 1.9-3.3 ug, was extracted from umbilical cord blood or frozen pancreas using the DNeasy Blood and Tissue Kit. From a lookup of the germline V gene, CDR1 and CDR2 are MNHNS and SASEGT. Inclusive of the bounding cysteine and phenylalanine, the CDR3 is 13 residues long. Only CDR3 DNA remains: 39 bases, in frame from the first base. Material: cord blood. Rearrangement joined TRBV6-1 to TRBJ2-5, with the D gene uncertain. This sequence was found in a newborn boy with IPEX syndrome. The CDR3 protein sequence reads: CTLGRTVGETQYF. The DNA sequence is TGTACTCTGGGCCGAACGGTTGGGGAGACCCAGTACTTC.